The T cell receptor beta chain under discussion was sequenced for a study of cytomegalovirus exposure and HLA in healthy donors. Across the study: Earlier findings included 100 million to 130 million unique TCR beta sequences obtained from 150 million to 200 million T cells.

The V gene lost 3 bases and the J gene lost 5 bases, with 11 bases spanning the gap. The germline CDR1 and CDR2 sequences are SNHLY and FYNNEI. The CDR3 has 13 residues. The PCR made use of 60 Vbeta and 13 Jbeta primers. Repertoires were generated with immunoSEQ multiplex PCR, while TCRdb's copy carries only in-frame clones and drops some. In the table there are over 100,000 clones, around 10% of which are singletons. In its sample, this clone was seen a few times. Its matching antigen is unknown. Whole-study findings and limits: Other equally common chains were less clonally expanded than HLA-associated TCR beta chains, a later analysis showed.

This chain uses TRBV2 with TRBJ2-7; D unclear. The sequenced material came from PBMCs. The receptor was derived from a man aged 35-49 years in good health and CMV-seropositive. The chain's CDR3 is CASSEGRNHEQYF. The CDR3, as DNA: TGTGCCAGCAGTGAGGGCAGAAACCACGAGCAGTACTTC.